The entry that follows covers one T cell receptor (beta chain) sequence. The target antigen is unknown. The sample is drawn from a study of shared clonotypes between healthy human individuals. About the research overall: Aged between 18 and 49, the donors were two women and a few men. Study-wide results and limits: Naive subsets generally exceeded memory subsets in estimated richness.

The DNA input per sorted-subset replicate PCR was about 0.2 ug, corresponding to 30,000 or so T cell genomes. Original processing notes: Filtering of immunoSEQ junctional sequences could not match full-length read filtering. TCRdb's copy holds only in-frame clones and misses some; the assay was immunoSEQ multiplex PCR. V, J and clone size are those of that table, while D and trimming were read from the DNA. Here the sample spans hundreds of thousands of clones, nearly 98% being singletons. This CDR3 comprises 15 residues. Germline-derived CDR1 and CDR2 are LNHDA and SQIVND (reference sequence). The junction had 8 bases not matched to a gene; V was cut back by 5 bases and J by 3 bases. CD45RO-negative, CCR7-positively selected cells formed the naive CD8 fraction, excluding terminally differentiated effector memory CD45RA+ cells.

The chain carries TRBV19 and TRBJ1-1; 8 positions agree with TRBD1. Input material: naive CD8+ T cells sorted from blood. This TCR was recovered from a man between 25 and 39 years old in good health. For the CDR3, the DNA is TGTGCCAGTAGTGACCTAACAGGGGGGTACACTGAAGCTTTCTTT. Protein product: CASSDLTGGYTEAFF.